What follows are 30 T cell receptor beta chains derived from one specimen sequenced in a study of cytomegalovirus exposure and HLA in healthy donors. PCR amplification relied on 60 Vbeta primers (plus 13 Jbeta primers). Clones were sequenced by immunoSEQ multiplex PCR, and TCRdb holds only the in-frame ones, with some missing. The data hold more than 90,000 clones, with roughly 80% observed a single time. What was sequenced was PBMCs. The receptors shown here come from a man aged 30-40 years in good health and CMV-seropositive.

This clone showed up just once. V usage is TRBV6-1 and J usage is TRBJ2-5; the match to TRBD2 covers 12 bases. Germline CDR1 reads MNHNS; CDR2 reads SASEGT. The V and J ends lost 7 bases and 2 bases, in that order; junction bases with no gene match: 5. The CDR3 covers 15 residues. CDR3 in amino acids: CASTIGLAGQETQYF. CDR3 bases: TGTGCCAGCACCATAGGACTAGCGGGGCAAGAGACCCAGTACTTC.

V and J are TRBV28 and TRBJ2-1, with 8 bases matching TRBD1. The CDR3 length is 14 residues. CDR1 is MDHEN and CDR2 is SYDVKM in the germline V gene. The V segment lost 6 bases and the J segment 4 bases; nucleotides outside the gene matches: 5. The CDR3 coding sequence is TGTGCCAGCAGCTCAGACAGGGGTTACAATGAGCAGTTCTTC. Its translation is CASSSDRGYNEQFF.

The genes are TRBV5-1 and TRBJ2-3, with 11 bases identical to TRBD2. J lost 7 bases, V lost 4 bases, and 8 bases had no gene match. Germline CDR1 and CDR2: SGHRS and YFSETQ. CDR3 size: 15 residues. The CDR3 sequence: CASSPLTSGTNTQYF. The DNA for the CDR3 is TGCGCCAGCAGCCCCCTGACTAGCGGGACCAATACGCAGTATTTT.

This clone was observed a handful of times. V gene TRBV7-3 combines with J gene TRBJ2-3; TRBD1 might be the D (9 bases). This CDR3 is built from 17 residues. The V end lost 5 bases, the J end lost 3 bases, and 21 bases lay between the germline ends. Germline loops: CDR1 SGHTA, CDR2 FQGTGA. DNA for the CDR3: TGTGCCAGCAGCGAACGGGGGGGACAGGGCGGGACAGATACGCAGTATTTT. It is translated as CASSERGGQGGTDTQYF. Filled out from reference TRBV7-3 and TRBJ2-3, the complete variable domain reads GAGVSQTPSNKVTEKGKYVELRCDPISGHTALYWYRQSLGQGPEFLIYFQGTGAADDSGLPNDRFFAVRPEGSVSTLKIQRTERGDSAVYLCASSERGGQGGTDTQYFGPGTRLTVL.

This chain joins TRBV6-1 and TRBJ1-2; no reliable D call. With 9 bases removed from V and 4 bases from J, the gap between germline ends came to 21 bases. The CDR3 has 15 residues. Germline V lookup: CDR1 MNHNS, CDR2 SASEGT. The CDR3 loop reads CASTTSLNPLYGYTF. The CDR3 bases are TGTGCCAGTACGACATCCCTAAACCCTCTCTATGGCTACACCTTC.

The rearrangement uses TRBV6-6 and TRBJ2-7; TRBD1 is a possible D gene (6 bases). Trimming shortened V by 8 bases and J by 1 base, and 15 bases separated the two germline ends. The CDR3 has 14 residues. Germline CDR1 reads MNHNY; CDR2 reads SVGAGI (reference sequence). CDR3 residues: CASAQGRGSYEQYF. The CDR3 DNA reads TGTGCCAGCGCCCAAGGCAGGGGATCCTACGAGCAGTACTTC.

The chain joins TRBV10-1 to TRBJ2-3; 9 bases fit TRBD2. J lost 4 bases, V lost 3 bases, and 2 bases had no gene match. The CDR3 sequence is 14 residues long. In germline, CDR1 is WNHNN, CDR2 SYGVQD (reference sequence). The CDR3 here is CASSDGGGADTQYF. CDR3 nucleotide sequence: TGCGCCAGCAGTGATGGCGGGGGGGCAGATACGCAGTATTTT.

The V gene is TRBV7-7, the J gene TRBJ2-7; D may be TRBD2 (6 bases). Germline lookup yields CDR1 SSHAT and CDR2 FNYEAQ (reference sequence). The V gene lost 8 bases and the J gene lost 2 bases, with 16 bases spanning the gap. The CDR3 spans 14 residues. The CDR3 here is CASDHLATPYEQYV. Written as DNA, the CDR3 is TGTGCCAGCGACCACCTAGCGACCCCCTACGAGCAGTACGTC.

This chain uses TRBV9 with TRBJ1-2; 11 bases are shared with TRBD1. Germline V gene data show CDR1 as SGDLS and CDR2 as YYNGEE. V lost 3 bases to trimming and J lost 7 bases; unmatched junction nucleotides: 2. The CDR3 length is 13 residues. This chain's CDR3 is CASSGTGGFGYTF. In DNA, the CDR3 is TGTGCCAGCAGCGGGACAGGGGGCTTTGGCTACACCTTC.

The chain carries TRBV11-1 and TRBJ1-5, with 8 nucleotides matching TRBD1. Trimming took 4 bases from V and 6 from J; bases not matched to a gene: 5. CDR1 is SGHAT, CDR2 FQDESV, per germline (reference sequence). This CDR3 comprises 14 residues. DNA for the CDR3: TGTGCCAGCAGCTCGGGACAGGCAGGTCAGCCCCAGCATTTT. It codes for CASSSGQAGQPQHF.

The chain recombines TRBV5-1 with TRBJ1-4, with D possibly matching TRBD1 (6 bases). CDR1 SGHRS and CDR2 YFSETQ come from the germline V gene. The CDR3 is 15 amino acids. Trimming shortened V by 0 bases and J by 5 bases, and 11 bases separated the two germline ends. DNA for the CDR3: TGCGCCAGCAGCTTGGAGGGGGGGGACAATGAAAAACTGTTTTTT. This gives the protein CASSLEGGDNEKLFF.

This clone has only one observation. This chain uses TRBV6-6 with TRBJ1-4, with TRBD1 matching over 10 bases. The CDR3 extends over 14 amino acids. With 4 bases clipped from V and 12 bases from J, the junction kept 8 bases outside the gene matches. In germline, CDR1 is MNHNY, CDR2 SVGAGI (reference sequence). The DNA for the CDR3 is TGTGCCAGCAGTTGGGATTGGGACAGGGGTCAACTGTTTTTT. This translates into CASSWDWDRGQLFF.

J is TRBJ2-1 and V is TRBV7-6; 7 nucleotides align to TRBD2. Germline loops: CDR1 SGHVS, CDR2 FNYEAQ. V trimming: 5 bases; J trimming: 6 bases; junction bases outside the gene matches: 13. This CDR3 is built from 16 residues. CDR3 protein: CASSPRAGLVGNEQFF. The CDR3 DNA is TGTGCCAGCAGCCCTAGGGCAGGACTAGTGGGCAATGAGCAGTTCTTC.

This clone was counted once. V is TRBV4-1 and J is TRBJ1-2, with D tentatively TRBD1 (5 bases). The CDR3 is made up of 14 amino acids. V lost 0 bases and J 2 bases, leaving 7 bases between the germline ends. CDR1 and CDR2 (germline): MGHRA, YSYEKL. CDR3 DNA: TGCGCCAGCAGCCAAGAGCCAGGGAACTATGGCTACACCTTC. Translating it yields CASSQEPGNYGYTF.

CDR3 coding DNA: TGTGCCAGCAGCTCTCCGGGACAGCCAGTGCAGTACTTC. Its translation: CASSSPGQPVQYF. This chain uses TRBV5-4 with TRBJ2-7, with 7 nucleotides matching TRBD1. The CDR3 loop spans 13 amino acids. The trim removed 3 bases at V and 9 bases at J, leaving 9 bases unmatched. Germline V lookup: CDR1 SGHNT, CDR2 YYREEE (reference sequence).

This clone showed up just a few times. The chain combines TRBV5-1 with TRBJ2-1; 7 bases align to TRBD2. V was clipped by 0 bases and J by 8 bases; unmatched bases: 5. Germline V gene sequence: CDR1 SGHRS, CDR2 YFSETQ. CDR3 size: 14 residues. DNA for the CDR3: TGCGCCAGCAGCTTGGCCGGGGCGGGAGATGAGCAGTTCTTC. It encodes CASSLAGAGDEQFF.

The rearrangement links TRBV5-5 to TRBJ2-5, with D maybe TRBD1 (6 bases). The CDR3 length is 16 residues. V lost 3 bases and J lost 0, with 15 bases in between. From germline, CDR1 is SGHKS and CDR2 YYEKEE (reference sequence). CDR3 coding DNA: TGTGCCAGCAGCTCTTACCCAGGGGCGAACCAAGAGACCCAGTACTTC. It specifies CASSSYPGANQETQYF.

This clone was seen once. V is TRBV5-1 and J is TRBJ2-1; D is possibly TRBD2 (6 bases). Germline V gives CDR1 SGHRS, CDR2 YFSETQ. The V and J ends lost 0 bases and 3 bases respectively, with 10 bases between them. CDR3 length equals 15 residues. The CDR3 bases are TGCGCCAGCAGCTTGGAGCGGGTCCTCTACAATGAGCAGTTCTTC. Residues: CASSLERVLYNEQFF.

This chain uses TRBV28 with TRBJ1-3, with a tentative D call TRBD1 (5 bases). The germline gives CDR1 MDHEN, CDR2 SYDVKM. CDR3 length: 14 residues. Trimming took off 1 base at V and 4 bases at J, with 8 bases between the two ends. The DNA for the CDR3 is TGTGCCAGCAGTTTATCCTGGACAGGAAACACCATATATTTT. Translated: CASSLSWTGNTIYF.

The chain uses TRBV27 and TRBJ2-1; 9 bases are a match to TRBD2. The J segment lost 9 bases and the V segment lost 1 base, leaving 4 bases of the junction unmatched. The CDR3 is 14 residues long. From germline, CDR1 is MNHEY and CDR2 SMNVEV (reference sequence). The CDR3 DNA is TGTGCCAGCAGTTTATTAGCGGGAGTTGGTGAGCAGTTCTTC. Its protein product is CASSLLAGVGEQFF.

The chain uses TRBV6-5 and TRBJ1-2; no reliable D call. There are 14 residues in the CDR3. CDR1 is MNHEY, CDR2 SVGAGI, per germline. V was clipped by 8 bases and J by 4 bases, with 17 bases between them. Here the CDR3 reads CASGEGTRGYGYTF. Written as DNA, the CDR3 is TGTGCCAGCGGGGAGGGCACCCGGGGCTATGGCTACACCTTC.

The gene calls are TRBV27 and TRBJ1-4, with D possibly TRBD1 on 6 matching bases. Trimming took 6 bases from V and 3 from J, leaving 14 bases between them. The CDR3 has 15 residues. CDR1 MNHEY and CDR2 SMNVEV come from the germline V gene (reference sequence). The CDR3 nucleotides are TGTGCCAGCAGACCAAGACAGGACTCTAATGAAAAACTGTTTTTT. It is translated as CASRPRQDSNEKLFF.

This chain links TRBV28 with TRBJ2-3, with D hard to call. V was pared by 4 bases and J by 5 bases, with 4 bases between. The CDR3 has 11 amino acids. Germline CDR1 reads MDHEN; CDR2 reads SYDVKM. CDR3 bases: TGTGCCAGCAGTTCAGGAGATACGCAGTATTTT. Its protein product is CASSSGDTQYF. The full variable domain, completed using reference TRBV28 and TRBJ2-3, is DVKVTQSSRYLVKRTGEKVFLECVQDMDHENMFWYRQDPGLGLRLIYFSYDVKMKEKGDIPEGYSVSREKKERFSLILESASTNQTSMYLCASSSGDTQYFGPGTRLTVL.

The V and J genes are TRBV5-1 and TRBJ2-5, with 7 bases matching TRBD1. The CDR3 sequence is 13 residues long. The junction had 1 base not matched to a gene; V was cut back by 1 base and J by 4 bases. CDR1 SGHRS and CDR2 YFSETQ come from the germline V gene. The CDR3 nucleotides are TGCGCCAGCAGCTTGCAGGGGGTAGAGACCCAGTACTTC. Encoded protein: CASSLQGVETQYF.

The chain uses TRBV4-1 and TRBJ2-7, with TRBD1 matching over 8 bases. Trimming removed 4 bases from V and 5 bases from J; junction bases left unmatched: 10. Germline V gives CDR1 MGHRA, CDR2 YSYEKL. This CDR3 region has 15 residues. CDR3 residues: CASSLAEDRVHEQYF. Written as DNA, the CDR3 is TGCGCCAGCAGCCTTGCTGAGGACAGGGTCCACGAGCAGTACTTC.

The chain couples TRBV5-6 to TRBJ1-1; 8 positions agree with TRBD1. Trimming at V came to 1 base and at J to 0 bases, leaving 2 bases not matched to a gene. The CDR3 sequence is 15 residues long. The germline V gene has CDR1 SGHDT and CDR2 YYEEEE. The CDR3 loop reads CASSLWDRMNTEAFF. CDR3 bases: TGTGCCAGCAGCTTGTGGGACAGGATGAACACTGAAGCTTTCTTT.

The chain has TRBV27 and TRBJ2-5; 7 nucleotides match TRBD2. V lost 5 bases, J lost 3 bases, and 9 bases stayed unmatched. The CDR3 is made up of 15 amino acids. CDR1 is MNHEY and CDR2 is SMNVEV in the germline V gene (reference sequence). This chain's CDR3 is CASSPYLAGEETQYF. The CDR3 DNA reads as TGTGCCAGCAGTCCGTACCTGGCGGGGGAAGAGACCCAGTACTTC.

This clone was observed at least ten times. This chain uses TRBV11-2 with TRBJ2-1, with 8 nucleotides matching TRBD1. Germline V CDR1 and CDR2: SGHAT, FQNNGV. Trimming removed 3 bases from V and 4 bases from J; junction bases left unmatched: 2. This CDR3 has 14 amino acids. The CDR3 DNA is TGTGCCAGCAGCTTGACAGGGGATTACAATGAGCAGTTCTTC. Translation gives CASSLTGDYNEQFF.

This chain uses TRBV5-4 with TRBJ2-2, with a possible D match to TRBD2 (7 bases). This CDR3 region has 17 residues. The V gene's germline CDR1 is SGHNT and CDR2 YYREEE (reference sequence). V was clipped by 9 bases and J by 6 bases, with 27 bases between them. The CDR3 nucleotides are TGTGCCACTACCCAAGGGGGGGGCGTTAGGAGGGCCGGGGAGCTGTTTTTT. Its protein is CATTQGGGVRRAGELFF.

For the CDR3, the DNA is TGCGCCAGCAGCTTGGATATAAATAGCGTAGCCAAAAACATTCAGTACTTC. Translation: CASSLDINSVAKNIQYF. This chain uses TRBV5-1 with TRBJ2-4, with a tentative D call TRBD2 (5 bases). Germline V gives CDR1 SGHRS, CDR2 YFSETQ. Trimming pared 0 bases from V and 0 bases from J, leaving 13 bases between. The CDR3 length is 17 residues.